This T cell receptor beta chain was captured by sequencing in a study of response to subunit inactivated influenza vaccine. TCRdb re-analysed the RT-PCR reads in MiXCR, keeping a single row per CDR3 protein. The sample consists of about 530,000 distinct CDR3 sequences, 13% of them appearing once. Study-level results: The authors suggested that every seasonal influenza vaccination recruits few new T cells.

V lost 5 bases and J lost 2, with 16 bases in between. The CDR3 is 15 amino acids. Germline assignment: CDR1 SGHVS and CDR2 FNYEAQ. Many counts were recorded for this clonotype. Its antigen is unidentified. Sample: PBMCs from blood, taken 40 to 50 days after vaccination. The receptor comes from a man between 45 and 60 years old who received an inactivated influenza vaccine. The V gene is TRBV7-6, the J gene TRBJ2-7, with D possibly matching TRBD1 (6 bases). The CDR3 spells CASSLSGGDTYEQYF. The CDR3 DNA reads as TGTGCCAGCAGCCTCTCTGGGGGCGATACCTACGAGCAGTACTTC.